Reported below is one T cell receptor (beta chain). Its antigen is unidentified. The record originates from a study of CD8+ T cells in alopecia areata. Germline CDR1 SGHRS, CDR2 YFSETQ. The CDR3 spans 15 residues. The V and J ends lost 4 bases and 5 bases, in that order; junction bases with no gene match: 7. RNA was isolated and reverse transcribed to cDNA, the sequencing template. Measured with immunoSEQ multiplex PCR; TCRdb has only the in-frame clones, and not every one. The sample has some 200,000 clones, 59% seen once. Notes on the study in general: In patients, TCRs were shared less clearly than in mice, and HLA may possibly be involved.

V usage is TRBV5-1 and J usage is TRBJ2-7; TRBD1 aligns across 12 bases. The receptor was isolated from a human donor with alopecia areata. Sequencing was performed on CD4+ T cells sorted from blood, taken at week 0. The CDR3 nucleotides read TGCGCCAGCAGCAATCCGGGACAGGGGGCTAACGAGCAGTACTTC. Residues: CASSNPGQGANEQYF. The full variable domain, with the rest looked up from reference TRBV5-1 and TRBJ2-7, is KAGVTQTPRYLIKTRGQQVTLSCSPISGHRSVSWYQQTPGQGLQFLFEYFSETQRNKGNFPGRFSGRQFSNSRSEMNVSTLELGDSALYLCASSNPGQGANEQYFGPGTRLTVT.